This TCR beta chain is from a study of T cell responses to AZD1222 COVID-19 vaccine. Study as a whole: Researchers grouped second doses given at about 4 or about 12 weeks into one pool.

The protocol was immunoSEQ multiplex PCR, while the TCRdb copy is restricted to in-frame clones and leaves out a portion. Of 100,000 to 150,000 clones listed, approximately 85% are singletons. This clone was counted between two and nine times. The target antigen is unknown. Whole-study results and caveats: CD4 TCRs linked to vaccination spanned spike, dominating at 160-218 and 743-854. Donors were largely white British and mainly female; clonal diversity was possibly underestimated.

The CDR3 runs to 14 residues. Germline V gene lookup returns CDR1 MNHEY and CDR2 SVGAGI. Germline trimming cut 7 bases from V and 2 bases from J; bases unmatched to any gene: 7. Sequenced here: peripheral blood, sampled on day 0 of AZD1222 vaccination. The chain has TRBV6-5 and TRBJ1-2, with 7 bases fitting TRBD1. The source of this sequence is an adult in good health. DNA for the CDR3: TGTGCCAGCATAAAAGGGGGCGCCAACTATGGCTACACCTTC. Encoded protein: CASIKGGANYGYTF.